This TCR beta chain originates from a study of CD8 T cells in Susac syndrome. With random hexamers, reverse transcription was performed on roughly 0.45 to 1 ug of RNA. TCRdb recomputed calls from the immunoSEQ multiplex PCR reads with MiXCR, one row per CDR3 protein. The sample yields about 200,000 distinct CDR3 sequences, 85% to 95% seen once. CDR1 GTSNPN and CDR2 SVGIG come from the germline V gene (reference sequence). V was clipped by 1 base and J by 10 bases; unmatched bases: 11. CDR3 size: 14 residues. The sample taken for sequencing was CD4+ T cells from PBMCs. The origin of this receptor is a human donor with multiple sclerosis. The chain employs TRBV30 and TRBJ2-7; 9 bases map to TRBD1. CDR3 protein: CAWSGRDRVFDQYF. DNA of the CDR3: TGTGCCTGGAGTGGCCGGGACAGGGTGTTTGATCAGTACTTC.